This T cell receptor beta chain was found in a study of OX40 agonist ivuxolimab in advanced cancers. Study conclusions and caveats: People who partly responded at 0.1-3.0 mg/kg had some of the least clonal expansion seen.

About this clone itself: What it binds is not known.

Trimming took off 0 bases at V and 0 bases at J, with 6 bases between the two ends. Germline-derived CDR1 and CDR2 are GTSNPN and SVGIG (reference sequence). The CDR3 is 14 residues long. TCRdb's table, derived via immunoSEQ multiplex PCR, lists solely in-frame clones and lacks some. The sample holds tens of thousands of clones, around 86% seen once. The chain uses TRBV30 and TRBJ1-3; D is unclear. This sample comprised CD4+ or CD8+ T cells sorted from blood, obtained in a trial of the OX40 agonist ivuxolimab. The receptor was isolated from an adult with an advanced solid tumor such as melanoma, head and neck, liver or kidney cancer. The DNA for the CDR3 is TGTGCCTGGAGTGTTGAACGCTCTGGAAACACCATATATTTT. Its translation: CAWSVERSGNTIYF.